The rows below give T cell receptor beta chains drawn from one sample of a study of blood T cell repertoires in COVID-19. Repertoires were generated with immunoSEQ multiplex PCR, while TCRdb's copy carries only in-frame clones and drops some. Among 130,000 to 150,000 clones, around four fifths were seen once, and the ten largest hold about 3.1%. Sequenced input: peripheral blood. The receptors were sampled from a woman aged 40 to 50 with active or convalescent COVID-19. Each CDR3 is given with its conserved first and last residue. A D gene is named only where the DNA matches it firmly. Clone size is not always given. Where it is, it says once, few, many or a class for expanded clones.

J,length,D,V,size,CDR3,DNA
TRBJ1-2,13,.,TRBV28,.,CASSLGFNYGYTF,TGTGCCAGCAGTTTAGGCTTTAACTATGGCTACACCTTC
TRBJ1-1,13,TRBD1,TRBV7-8,.,CASSLGTGAEAFF,TGTGCCAGCAGCTTAGGGACAGGGGCTGAAGCTTTCTTT
TRBJ2-1,16,.,TRBV5-4,.,CASSLQFAGESGEQFF,TGTGCCAGCAGCTTGCAGTTCGCCGGTGAGAGCGGTGAGCAGTTCTTC
TRBJ1-1,15,.,TRBV5-1,.,CASSLTGYMNTEAFF,TGCGCCAGCAGCTTGACAGGGTACATGAACACTGAAGCTTTCTTT
TRBJ1-2,17,.,TRBV7-2,.,CASSYRTFQTATYGYTF,TGTGCCAGCAGCTACCGAACCTTTCAGACAGCCACCTATGGCTACACCTTC
TRBJ1-1,20,TRBD1,TRBV28,few,CASSPQSIRDRVFKDTEAFF,TGTGCCAGCAGTCCCCAATCGATCCGGGACAGGGTTTTTAAGGACACTGAAGCTTTCTTT
TRBJ2-7,16,TRBD1,TRBV18,.,CASSTKGTGAPYEQYF,TGTGCCAGCTCAACCAAGGGGACAGGGGCCCCCTACGAGCAGTACTTC
TRBJ2-7,17,.,TRBV19,.,CASSIDPAEGGGYEQYF,TGTGCCAGTAGTATAGATCCCGCCGAGGGAGGGGGCTACGAGCAGTACTTC
TRBJ1-6,13,.,TRBV19,once,CASRVFEASPLHF,TGTGCCAGTAGGGTTTTCGAGGCTTCACCCCTCCACTTT
TRBJ1-2,15,TRBD1,TRBV5-1,once,CASSGRDRGPYGYTF,TGCGCCAGCAGCGGCCGGGACAGGGGGCCCTATGGCTACACCTTC
TRBJ2-1,16,.,TRBV9,.,CASSVEGGGSYNEQFF,TGTGCCAGCAGCGTAGAAGGGGGTGGCTCCTACAATGAGCAGTTCTTC
TRBJ1-6,14,.,TRBV11-2,once,CASSSGATGSPLHF,TGTGCCAGCAGCTCAGGGGCTACCGGTTCACCCCTCCACTTT
TRBJ2-7,11,.,TRBV6-5,.,CASSYRGEQYF,TGTGCCAGCAGTTACAGGGGCGAGCAGTACTTC
TRBJ2-4,15,TRBD1,TRBV24-1,once,CATSEGQAAKNIQYF,TGTGCCACCAGTGAGGGACAGGCGGCCAAAAACATTCAGTACTTC
TRBJ1-5,15,.,TRBV6-2/TRBV6-3,.,CASSPQTGANQPQHF,TGTGCCAGCAGCCCTCAGACAGGCGCCAATCAGCCCCAGCATTTT
TRBJ1-6,15,TRBD1,TRBV25-1,.,CASSEGQVYNSPLHF,TGTGCCAGCAGTGAGGGACAGGTTTATAATTCACCCCTCCACTTT